The 11 T cell receptor beta chains listed next were all sequenced from one sample in a study of control samples from healthy donors and cancer patients. The data were produced by immunoSEQ multiplex PCR, yet TCRdb's version contains in-frame clones alone and is incomplete. Among 400,000 to 500,000 clones, over 75% were seen once, and the ten largest hold around 6.8%. Sequencing input: PBMCs. The receptors were gathered from a man aged 35-49 years with head and neck cancer.

V and J are TRBV4-1 and TRBJ2-2; D ambiguous. The CDR3 is 13 amino acids. The V end lost 4 bases, the J end lost 7 bases, and 10 bases lay between the germline ends. In germline, CDR1 is MGHRA, CDR2 YSYEKL. The CDR3 bases are TGCGCCAGCAGCCCACGAGGAGTCGGGGAGCTGTTTTTT. Its translation is CASSPRGVGELFF.

The chain carries TRBV10-3 and TRBJ1-2; possible D gene TRBD1, 6 bases. Germline V gives CDR1 ENHRY, CDR2 SYGVKD. Trimming removed 2 bases from V and 6 bases from J, with 13 bases in between. CDR3 size: 14 residues. The CDR3 protein is CAISEGDTSHGYTF. In DNA form, the CDR3 reads TGTGCCATCAGTGAGGGGGACACTTCCCATGGCTACACCTTC.

This clone was seen a single time. V and J are TRBV27 and TRBJ2-3, with D perhaps assigned TRBD1 or TRBD2 (5 bases each). The CDR3 consists of 16 residues. Trimming pared 2 bases from V and 4 bases from J, leaving 16 bases between. Germline loops: CDR1 MNHEY, CDR2 SMNVEV (reference sequence). This CDR3 is CASSLGGLRGPDTQYF. The CDR3 DNA reads as TGTGCCAGCAGTTTAGGTGGTCTGAGGGGTCCAGATACGCAGTATTTT.

The CDR3 DNA reads TGTGCCAGCAGCTTAGGAACAGGGGAAGAGACCGGGGAGCTGTTTTTT. This gives the protein CASSLGTGEETGELFF. The J gene is TRBJ2-2, the V gene TRBV11-3; 7 bases line up with TRBD1. From germline, CDR1 is SGHNT and CDR2 YENEEA. V lost 1 base, J lost 5 bases, and 7 bases stayed unmatched. CDR3 size: 16 residues.

The rearrangement joins TRBV28 to TRBJ2-7; D may correspond to TRBD1 or TRBD2 (5 bases each). This CDR3 spans 14 amino acids. Deletions cut 3 bases from V and 6 bases from J, with 15 bases between. Germline V CDR1 and CDR2: MDHEN, SYDVKM. The CDR3 nucleotides are TGTGCCAGCAGTTTGTCAGGGTCTGGGGGCGAGCAGTACTTC. It translates to CASSLSGSGGEQYF.

This clone showed up just a few times. The rearrangement links TRBV20-1 to TRBJ2-7; possibly TRBD1 or TRBD2 for D (5 bases each). Germline V CDR1 and CDR2: DFQATT, SNEGSKA (reference sequence). The CDR3 runs to 14 residues. V was pared by 3 bases and J by 5 bases, with 17 bases between. CDR3 coding DNA: TGCAGTGCTAGTCTGTCCGGGGCAAGAAACGAGCAGTACTTC. Its translation is CSASLSGARNEQYF.

The chain is built from TRBV27 and TRBJ2-5; D possibly uses TRBD1 or TRBD2 (6 bases each). This CDR3 comprises 13 residues. From germline, CDR1 is MNHEY and CDR2 SMNVEV (reference sequence). The germline V and J ends were trimmed by 8 bases and 4 bases, with 14 bases remaining between them. CDR3 DNA: TGTGCCAGCGGAACCAGGGGAGGAGAGACCCAGTACTTC. Protein: CASGTRGGETQYF.

V is TRBV5-1 and J is TRBJ2-2; D is undetermined. Per germline, CDR1 SGHRS and CDR2 YFSETQ. The CDR3 sequence is 13 residues long. V was cut by 4 bases and J by 6 bases, with 10 bases left in between. The CDR3 nucleotides read TGCGCCAGCAGCCCCCCGAAGGCCGGGGAGCTGTTTTTT. It yields the protein CASSPPKAGELFF.

The rearrangement joins TRBV5-1 to TRBJ2-1, with 9 bases aligning to TRBD1. The CDR3 has 14 amino acids. The junction had 2 bases not matched to a gene; V was cut back by 0 bases and J by 7 bases. Germline-derived CDR1 and CDR2 are SGHRS and YFSETQ. The CDR3 nucleotides read TGCGCCAGCAGCTTGGACAGGGGGCTTAATGAGCAGTTCTTC. Its protein product is CASSLDRGLNEQFF.

This clone was seen only a few times. CDR3 coding DNA: TGTGCCAGCAGCCAAGCCCAGGGTTACACCATATATTTT. Translating gives CASSQAQGYTIYF. The genes are TRBV3-1 (or the pseudogene TRBV3-2) and TRBJ1-3, with D perhaps matching TRBD1 (5 bases). Germline CDR1 LGHDT, CDR2 YNNKEL (reference sequence). The V end lost 1 base, the J end lost 8 bases, and 9 bases lay between the germline ends. The CDR3 totals 13 residues.

The chain links TRBV27 to TRBJ1-1, with a tentative D call TRBD1 (6 bases). Trimming left V 2 bases short and J 0 bases short, with 13 bases between. Germline lookup yields CDR1 MNHEY and CDR2 SMNVEV (reference sequence). This CDR3 spans 16 amino acids. CDR3: CASSLTTGFMNTEAFF. CDR3 nucleotides: TGTGCCAGCAGTTTAACTACAGGGTTTATGAACACTGAAGCTTTCTTT.